Each of the 8 T cell receptor beta chains below was sequenced from the same sample in a study of long-term antiretroviral therapy in people with HIV. Researchers report immunoSEQ v3.0 was run at survey level. TCRdb keeps only in-frame clones here, not all; method: immunoSEQ multiplex PCR. The sample carries about 35,000 clones, 80% to 90% recorded once. The sequences come from unsorted PBMCs, collected 2.2 years after starting antiretroviral therapy. The receptor set was obtained from a man between 18 and 35 years old with HIV.

This chain links TRBV19 with TRBJ1-2, with D uncertain. CDR3 size: 13 residues. The V end lost 6 bases, the J end lost 5 bases, and 13 bases lay between the germline ends. Germline V CDR1 and CDR2: LNHDA, SQIVND (reference sequence). DNA for the CDR3: TGTGCCAGTAGCCAGCCTTCGGGGTATGGCTACACCTTC. This translates into CASSQPSGYGYTF.

CDR3 amino acids: CASARAFSYEQYF. In DNA, the CDR3 is TGTGCCAGCGCGAGGGCATTCTCCTACGAGCAGTACTTC. V is TRBV27 and J is TRBJ2-7; weak D call: TRBD2 (5 bases). This CDR3 has 13 amino acids. The V and J ends lost 8 bases and 0 bases respectively, with 11 bases between them. Germline lookup yields CDR1 MNHEY and CDR2 SMNVEV (reference sequence).

The V call is TRBV5-1, the J call TRBJ1-1; D uncertain. V shed 5 bases and J shed 1 base, with 9 bases lying between them. Germline CDR1 reads SGHRS; CDR2 reads YFSETQ. The CDR3 has 13 amino acids. CDR3: CASRAVRNTEAFF. Written as DNA, the CDR3 is TGCGCCAGCAGGGCTGTAAGGAACACTGAAGCTTTCTTT. The entire variable domain, with the rest obtained from reference TRBV5-1 and TRBJ1-1, is as follows: KAGVTQTPRYLIKTRGQQVTLSCSPISGHRSVSWYQQTPGQGLQFLFEYFSETQRNKGNFPGRFSGRQFSNSRSEMNVSTLELGDSALYLCASRAVRNTEAFFGQGTRLTVV.

This clone was counted a single time. The chain recombines TRBV5-6 with TRBJ2-3; unclear D gene. V gave up 0 bases and J gave up 5 bases, with 4 bases separating them. The CDR3 contains 12 residues. CDR1 and CDR2 (germline): SGHDT, YYEEEE. CDR3 coding DNA: TGTGCCAGCAGCTTGGTGCGAGATACGCAGTATTTT. It yields the protein CASSLVRDTQYF.

The V gene is TRBV5-4, the J gene TRBJ1-2; 7 bases are shared with TRBD1. The J segment lost 2 bases and the V segment lost 4 bases, leaving 11 bases of the junction unmatched. The CDR3 loop spans 16 amino acids. Germline CDR1 reads SGHNT; CDR2 reads YYREEE (reference sequence). CDR3 sequence: CASSGRQGPTNYGYTF. The CDR3 region has the DNA TGTGCCAGCAGCGGGAGACAGGGACCAACGAACTATGGCTACACCTTC.

The chain recombines TRBV4-1 with TRBJ2-1, with 13 bases that match TRBD2. In germline, CDR1 is MGHRA, CDR2 YSYEKL. The CDR3 has 15 residues. Unmatched junction bases numbered 5, after V lost 5 bases and J lost 7 bases. The CDR3 bases are TGCGCCAGCAGCTACACTAGCGGGGGGGCAAATGAGCAGTTCTTC. Its protein product is CASSYTSGGANEQFF.

This clone came up once. The chain has TRBV15 and TRBJ2-7, with D maybe TRBD2 (6 bases). V was cut by 3 bases and J by 7 bases, with 22 bases left in between. The CDR3 is 16 amino acids. The germline gives CDR1 LNHNV, CDR2 YYDKDF (reference sequence). The CDR3 region is CATSSPGRREDGEQYF. As DNA, the CDR3 is TGTGCCACCAGCAGTCCGGGCCGGAGGGAAGATGGGGAGCAGTACTTC.

The chain is built from TRBV6-5 and TRBJ1-2, with D tentatively TRBD1 (5 bases). Germline V gene lookup returns CDR1 MNHEY and CDR2 SVGAGI. CDR3 length: 15 amino acids. Trimming removed 2 bases from V and 3 bases from J, with 13 bases in between. CDR3 DNA: TGTGCCAGCAGTTACACGGGGGAGGGCCACTATGGCTACACCTTC. Translating gives CASSYTGEGHYGYTF.